The entry that follows covers one T cell receptor (beta chain) sequence. Other DNA sequences in the same sample also yield this CDR3. Some clones are missing from TCRdb's copy, which holds only in-frame ones; the method was immunoSEQ multiplex PCR. This table holds about 130,000 clones, 79% found once. The sample comes from a study of cytotoxic CD8 clonotypes in ibrutinib-treated CLL. Germline CDR1 reads LGHNA; CDR2 reads YSLEER. There are 14 residues in the CDR3. Trimming stripped 0 bases from V and 0 bases from J, with 4 bases between. The sample here was PBMCs, taken after 12 months of ibrutinib treatment. V and J are TRBV4-3 and TRBJ2-3; no reliable D call. The clonotype originates from a human donor with chronic lymphocytic leukemia. Here the CDR3 DNA reads TGCGCCAGCAGCCAAGAGCGGAGCACAGATACGCAGTATTTT. As protein: CASSQERSTDTQYF.